This T cell receptor beta chain was sequenced during a study of blood T cells in healthy people across ages. Regarding the study as a whole: Underestimates were what the diversity estimates from one million T cells were considered to be. Across the age range, TCR beta diversity per million T cells fell in a roughly linear way. Samples with more naive T cells showed higher observed beta diversity.

A sample-barcoded 5' primer and a J-beta primer mix were used in a second PCR of roughly 6 to 11 cycles. Each cDNA molecule received a tag from a template-switch adaptor that had 12 random nucleotides. TCRdb fed the 5' RACE reads into MiXCR, producing one record per CDR3 protein. The sample lists about 1,600,000 distinct CDR3 sequences, roughly 40% seen once, with 7.9% in the top ten. A remark on this clonotype: Antigen unknown.

CDR3 size: 13 residues. Between the trimmed V and J ends, which lost 4 bases and 3 bases, there was a span of 9 bases. CDR1 is MDHEN, CDR2 SYDVKM, per germline. Sample: blood. The chain is built from TRBV28 and TRBJ2-5, with D perhaps matching TRBD1 (6 bases). The receptor was derived from a young woman in good health. CDR3 amino acids: CASSWNREETQYF. As DNA, the CDR3 is TGTGCCAGCAGTTGGAACAGGGAAGAGACCCAGTACTTC.